The T cell receptor beta chain under discussion was sequenced for a study of T cell responses to AZD1222 COVID-19 vaccine. Trimming cost V 1 base and J 4 bases, with 1 base left between them. The CDR3 has 12 amino acids. Per germline, CDR1 SGHAT and CDR2 FQDESV (reference sequence). Clones were read by immunoSEQ multiplex PCR, and TCRdb kept only the in-frame ones, dropping some. The profile shows about 130,000 clones, around 83% of them singletons. V gene TRBV11-1 combines with J gene TRBJ2-2; D remains unclear. Sample: peripheral blood, taken 28 days after the second AZD1222 dose. This TCR was recovered from an adult who received the AZD1222 COVID-19 vaccine. In DNA, the CDR3 is TGTGCCAGCAGCTTAGTCACCGGGGAGCTGTTTTTT. It yields the protein CASSLVTGELFF.